This is a list of T cell receptor beta chains from one sample in a study of T cells in narcolepsy. Sequencing was performed with immunoSEQ multiplex PCR; in TCRdb, only in-frame clones are kept and a portion is missing. The profile shows 25,000 or so clones, roughly 85% of them singletons. Sequencing was performed on memory (CD45RA-) CD4+ T cells from blood. Every receptor here comes from a human donor in good health. The CDR3 runs from the conserved cysteine through the conserved F or W. D genes are given only for firm matches. Clone size, where shown, is once, few, many, or a class for clones that have expanded.

J: TRBJ1-5; V: TRBV18; size: NA; D: NA; CDR3: CASSLTGQGDNQPQHF; DNA: TGTGCCAGCTCACTGACGGGGCAGGGCGACAATCAGCCCCAGCATTTT
J: TRBJ2-1; V: TRBV6-4; size: NA; D: TRBD1; CDR3: CASSVHRGYEQFF; DNA: TGTGCCAGCAGTGTACACAGGGGTTATGAGCAGTTCTTC
J: TRBJ2-7; V: TRBV19; size: few; D: NA; CDR3: CASSIGPGLEQYF; DNA: TGTGCCAGTAGTATCGGCCCAGGGCTGGAGCAGTACTTC
J: TRBJ1-6; V: TRBV4-1; size: NA; D: TRBD1; CDR3: CASSTEEGGTSPLHF; DNA: TGCGCCAGCAGCACCGAGGAAGGGGGCACGTCACCCCTCCACTTT
J: TRBJ1-2; V: TRBV6-1; size: NA; D: NA; CDR3: CASSDRGASNYGYTF; DNA: TGTGCCAGCAGTGATCGAGGGGCCTCGAACTATGGCTACACCTTC
J: TRBJ2-5; V: TRBV18; size: few; D: NA; CDR3: CASSPLGSSQETQYF; DNA: TGTGCCAGCTCACCATTGGGCAGCTCTCAAGAGACCCAGTACTTC
J: TRBJ2-1; V: TRBV7-2; size: NA; D: TRBD2; CDR3: CASSLFPPGLAGGGNEQFF; DNA: TGTGCCAGCAGCTTATTCCCCCCGGGACTAGCGGGAGGGGGGAATGAGCAGTTCTTC
J: TRBJ2-2; V: TRBV7-6; size: NA; D: TRBD2; CDR3: CASSPGKSGLAGEGTGELFF; DNA: TGTGCCAGCAGCCCAGGCAAATCGGGACTAGCGGGAGAGGGCACCGGGGAGCTGTTTTTT
J: TRBJ1-1; V: TRBV19; size: NA; D: NA; CDR3: CASSKADIMNTEAFF; DNA: TGTGCCAGTAGTAAGGCAGACATAATGAACACTGAAGCTTTCTTT
J: TRBJ1-4; V: TRBV5-5; size: NA; D: TRBD1; CDR3: CASSHRGQAIDEKLFF; DNA: TGTGCCAGCAGCCACCGGGGACAGGCAATCGATGAAAAACTGTTTTTT
J: TRBJ2-7; V: TRBV21-1; size: NA; D: NA; CDR3: CASSTSSGLSYEQYF; DNA: TGTGCCAGCAGCACGAGTAGCGGTCTATCCTACGAGCAGTACTTC
J: TRBJ2-7; V: TRBV5-1; size: NA; D: TRBD1; CDR3: CASSTSGTGVDEQYF; DNA: TGCGCCAGCAGCACCTCCGGGACAGGGGTAGACGAGCAGTACTTC
J: TRBJ2-7; V: TRBV19; size: NA; D: NA; CDR3: CASMATSSPFYEQYF; DNA: TGTGCCAGTATGGCGACATCTTCTCCTTTCTACGAGCAGTACTTC
J: TRBJ1-2; V: TRBV28; size: NA; D: TRBD1; CDR3: CASSSGQGTYGYTF; DNA: TGTGCCAGCAGTTCGGGACAGGGGACATATGGCTACACCTTC
J: TRBJ2-7; V: TRBV7-9; size: NA; D: TRBD1; CDR3: CASSLGTGGLYEQYF; DNA: TGTGCCAGCAGCCTCGGGACAGGGGGCCTCTACGAGCAGTACTTC
J: TRBJ2-1; V: TRBV19; size: NA; D: NA; CDR3: CASSTRTALYYNEQFF; DNA: TGTGCCAGTAGTACCCGGACAGCACTATATTACAATGAGCAGTTCTTC
J: TRBJ1-2; V: TRBV29-1; size: NA; D: NA; CDR3: CSVAQGTGYGYTF; DNA: TGCAGCGTTGCGCAGGGCACGGGCTATGGCTACACCTTC
J: TRBJ2-5; V: TRBV28; size: NA; D: TRBD2; CDR3: CASSFGSGSRWGETQYF; DNA: TGTGCCAGCAGTTTTGGCAGCGGGAGTAGATGGGGGGAGACCCAGTACTTC
J: TRBJ2-2; V: TRBV6-1; size: NA; D: TRBD2; CDR3: CASTGTTHTGELFF; DNA: TGTGCCAGCACCGGGACTACTCACACCGGGGAGCTGTTTTTT
J: TRBJ1-1; V: TRBV28; size: NA; D: NA; CDR3: CASVLLVGRAEAFF; DNA: TGTGCCAGCGTCCTCCTGGTCGGTCGGGCTGAAGCTTTCTTT
J: TRBJ1-1; V: TRBV6-5; size: NA; D: NA; CDR3: CASRTQGRRTEAFF; DNA: TGTGCCAGCAGGACCCAGGGGAGGCGGACTGAAGCTTTCTTT
J: TRBJ2-1; V: TRBV19; size: once; D: TRBD2; CDR3: CARDGVEREGPSNEQFF; DNA: TGTGCCAGGGATGGGGTCGAGCGGGAGGGCCCCAGCAATGAGCAGTTCTTC
J: TRBJ1-5; V: TRBV10-3; size: NA; D: TRBD1; CDR3: CAIGTGDYSNQPQHF; DNA: TGTGCCATCGGGACAGGGGACTATAGCAATCAGCCCCAGCATTTT
J: TRBJ2-1; V: TRBV20-1; size: NA; D: TRBD2; CDR3: CSARTSSEQFF; DNA: TGCAGTGCTAGGACTAGCAGTGAGCAGTTCTTC
J: TRBJ2-5; V: TRBV5-4; size: once; D: NA; CDR3: CASSPLGGVQETQYF; DNA: TGTGCCAGCAGTCCTCTAGGAGGGGTCCAAGAGACCCAGTACTTC
J: TRBJ1-3; V: TRBV5-4; size: NA; D: NA; CDR3: CASSLQGGNTIYF; DNA: TGTGCCAGCAGCTTACAGGGAGGAAACACCATATATTTT
J: TRBJ1-5; V: TRBV20-1; size: once; D: NA; CDR3: CSARDFWALHF; DNA: TGCAGTGCTAGAGATTTTTGGGCATTGCATTTT
J: TRBJ1-1; V: TRBV7-2; size: NA; D: NA; CDR3: CASSLGRNTEAFF; DNA: TGTGCCAGCAGCTTAGGGAGGAACACTGAAGCTTTCTTT